Detailed here is one T cell receptor beta chain. Its antigen is not identified. The germline V and J ends were trimmed by 1 base and 7 bases, with 13 bases remaining between them. Looked up from germline, CDR1 is GTSNPN and CDR2 is SVGIG (reference sequence). The CDR3 length is 14 residues. The data were obtained in a study of persistence of HIV-infected CD4 T cells. For the study at large: Suppressive ART had lasted a median of roughly eight years.

Whole-study findings and limits: Rare CMV-responding cells carrying HIV-1 proviruses were not analyzed separately for TCR.

This nonspecific control used anti-CD3/anti-CD28 bead stimulation of CD4+ T cells. Sorting of responding CD4+ T cells relied on upregulated CD40 ligand together with CD69. The immunoSEQ assay was version 4, run in survey mode. TCRdb keeps only in-frame clones here, not all; method: immunoSEQ multiplex PCR. The table has 45,000 or so clones, about 87% seen once. The sequence derives from an adult woman with HIV who was CMV-seropositive. The specimen comprised CD4+ T cells sorted from PBMCs after roughly 18-hour stimulation, sampled from a patient who received antiretroviral therapy. The chain is built from TRBV30 and TRBJ1-4; no clear D gene. In nucleotides, the CDR3 is TGTGCCTGGAGTGACGGGGTACTAGGTGAAAAACTGTTTTTT. It codes for CAWSDGVLGEKLFF.